A selection of T cell receptor beta chains follows, all from one sample in a study of T cell changes during pregnancy in multiple sclerosis. This table comes from immunoSEQ multiplex PCR, and its TCRdb copy is limited to in-frame clones, with some not included. The table includes some 93,000 clones, 85% to 95% detected once. This sample comprised peripheral blood, obtained after pregnancy. Receptors originate from a female donor with multiple sclerosis, enrolled in a pregnancy study. CDR3s include the opening cysteine and the closing phenylalanine or tryptophan. A D gene is named only where the DNA matches it firmly.

CDR3aa | j_gene | d_gene | v_gene
CASSLRAFAGLMQDNEQFF | TRBJ2-1 | TRBD2 | TRBV7-9
CASSLETPTIYF | TRBJ1-3 | . | TRBV11-2
CASSGLTGGSEKLFF | TRBJ1-4 | TRBD1 | TRBV6-5
CASRSTGTSGGVYEQYF | TRBJ2-7 | TRBD2 | TRBV19
CASSFSATNEKLFF | TRBJ1-4 | . | TRBV5-1
CASGRLAGNTGELFF | TRBJ2-2 | TRBD2 | TRBV11-3
CASSVVRGGMNTEAFF | TRBJ1-1 | . | TRBV9
CASPLQVQDYGYTF | TRBJ1-2 | . | TRBV10-1
CAFDQGSYEQYF | TRBJ2-7 | . | TRBV30
CAVSSPGEEKLFF | TRBJ1-4 | . | TRBV7-2
CASSSPENTEAFF | TRBJ1-1 | . | TRBV7-6
CASSPEDRLYEQYF | TRBJ2-7 | TRBD1 | TRBV5-4
CASLEDTGNTIYF | TRBJ1-3 | . | TRBV2
CAVSGEVDEKLFF | TRBJ1-4 | . | TRBV19
CASSLSGFQPQHF | TRBJ1-5 | . | TRBV28
CASSLLQEETQYF | TRBJ2-5 | . | TRBV5-1